The 32 T cell receptor beta chains reported below all come from one sample, sequenced in a study of blood T cell repertoires in COVID-19. Sequencing was performed with immunoSEQ multiplex PCR; in TCRdb, only in-frame clones are kept and a portion is missing. The table has about 190,000 clones, 75% to 90% seen once. Specimen: peripheral blood. The receptors originated from a man aged 30 to 39 with acute or convalescent COVID-19.

The rearrangement uses TRBV6-5 and TRBJ2-2, with TRBD1 matching over 8 bases. This CDR3 is 13 amino acids long. J was trimmed by 8 bases and V by 4 bases; bases with no gene match: 3. The germline V gene encodes CDR1 MNHEY and CDR2 SVGAGI. In DNA form, the CDR3 reads TGTGCCAGCAGTTCAGGGGGCAAGGGGGAGCTGTTTTTT. Translated: CASSSGGKGELFF.

This chain links TRBV30 with TRBJ1-5, with a tentative D call TRBD1 (5 bases). Per the germline V gene, CDR1 is GTSNPN and CDR2 is SVGIG (reference sequence). The CDR3 is 14 residues long. Trimming took off 0 bases at V and 3 bases at J, with 9 bases between the two ends. The CDR3 loop reads CAWSVLQANQPQHF. The CDR3 bases are TGTGCCTGGAGTGTACTACAGGCCAATCAGCCCCAGCATTTT.

This clone was picked up a small number of times. The J gene is TRBJ1-2, the V gene TRBV28; D possibly corresponds to TRBD1 (5 bases). Looked up from germline, CDR1 is MDHEN and CDR2 is SYDVKM. Deletions cut 9 bases from V and 4 bases from J, with 18 bases between. The CDR3 runs 14 residues. CDR3 loop: CASLTPGLLYGYTF. In nucleotides, the CDR3 is TGTGCCAGTCTTACACCGGGACTCCTCTATGGCTACACCTTC.

This rearrangement joins TRBV3-1 (or the pseudogene TRBV3-2) to TRBJ2-5, with D perhaps TRBD2 (5 bases). CDR3 length equals 14 residues. V lost 4 bases and J 3 bases, leaving 12 bases between the germline ends. Germline values: CDR1 LGHDT, CDR2 YNNKEL (reference sequence). The CDR3 DNA sequence: TGTGCCAGCAGCCTACGACTCGGGGAAGAGACCCAGTACTTC. Its translation is CASSLRLGEETQYF.

CDR3 sequence reads: CASSPGQGHEQYF. CDR3 nucleotide sequence: TGTGCCAGCAGCCCGGGACAGGGACACGAGCAGTACTTC. V is TRBV28 and J is TRBJ2-7; 9 nucleotides agree with TRBD1. The CDR3 runs 13 residues. Losses at the gene ends were 6 bases for V and 5 bases for J; bases not matched to a gene: 5. In germline, CDR1 is MDHEN, CDR2 SYDVKM.

This sequence joins TRBV11-2 and TRBJ1-2; no definite D call. V was trimmed by 5 bases and J by 13 bases, leaving 20 bases between them. The CDR3 is 13 amino acids. CDR1 SGHAT and CDR2 FQNNGV come from the germline V gene. Here the CDR3 reads CASSRPPTSSCTF. In DNA form, the CDR3 reads TGTGCCAGCAGCCGACCCCCGACATCTTCTTGCACCTTC.

This rearrangement joins TRBV19 to TRBJ2-1, with 12 bases lining up with TRBD1. Germline assignment: CDR1 LNHDA and CDR2 SQIVND (reference sequence). The CDR3 is made up of 15 amino acids. J gave up 7 bases and V 7 bases, and 8 bases lay outside the gene matches. CDR3: CASIPRDRGLNEQFF. The CDR3 DNA follows: TGTGCCAGTATCCCCCGGGACAGGGGGCTGAATGAGCAGTTCTTC.

CDR3 bases: TGTGCCAGCTCACCACCGACAGGGGTTCTAAGAAGATCTGGAAACACCATATATTTT. Residues: CASSPPTGVLRRSGNTIYF. The V and J genes are TRBV18 and TRBJ1-3; TRBD1 matches at 8 bases. Losses at the gene ends were 0 bases for V and 1 base for J; bases not matched to a gene: 11. Germline CDR1 KGHSH, CDR2 LQKENI. This CDR3 comprises 19 residues.

The rearrangement joins TRBV29-1 to TRBJ2-7; TRBD2 matches 16 bases. Unmatched junction bases numbered 5, after V lost 5 bases and J lost 4 bases. CDR3 length: 15 amino acids. CDR1 and CDR2 (germline): SQVTM, ANQGSEA. The CDR3 DNA follows: TGCAGCGTTCCGGGACTAGCGGGAGGGGGGTACGAGCAGTACTTC. Its protein is CSVPGLAGGGYEQYF.

Here the CDR3 reads CATSSVRDTLEQYF. The DNA for the CDR3 is TGTGCCACCAGCAGTGTCCGGGACACCCTCGAGCAGTACTTC. The rearrangement links TRBV15 to TRBJ2-7, with a weak D call TRBD1 (6 bases). Trimming took 3 bases from V and 6 from J, leaving 15 bases between them. The CDR3 is 14 residues long. Looked up from germline, CDR1 is LNHNV and CDR2 is YYDKDF (reference sequence). Using reference TRBV15 and TRBJ2-7 for the parts outside the CDR3, the full variable domain is DAMVIQNPRYQVTQFGKPVTLSCSQTLNHNVMYWYQQKSSQAPKLLFHYYDKDFNNEADTPDNFQSRRPNTSFCFLDIRSPGLGDTAMYLCATSSVRDTLEQYFGPGTRLTVT.

Concerning this clone: A much larger clone is a single base away; this may be a read error. Here the CDR3 reads CASTSGSTDTQYF. As DNA, the CDR3 is TGTGCCAGCACTAGCGGGAGCACAGATACGCAGTATTTT. The chain links TRBV19 to TRBJ2-3, with 9 bases that match TRBD2. The junction had 1 base not matched to a gene; V was cut back by 9 bases and J by 0 bases. Germline V gives CDR1 LNHDA, CDR2 SQIVND (reference sequence). This CDR3 has 13 amino acids.

This sequence joins TRBV6-5 and TRBJ1-4; the match to TRBD1 covers 9 bases. Germline V CDR1 and CDR2: MNHEY, SVGAGI. The CDR3 sequence is 14 residues long. The trim removed 7 bases at V and 6 bases at J, leaving 6 bases unmatched. The CDR3, as DNA: TGTGCCAGCATCCCCGGGACAGGGTATGAAAAACTGTTTTTT. Its translation is CASIPGTGYEKLFF.

In its sample, this clone was seen once. The CDR3 reads CASSRAGEQFF. The CDR3 region has the DNA TGTGCCAGCAGCCGAGCCGGTGAGCAGTTCTTC. The chain is built from TRBV3-1 (or the pseudogene TRBV3-2) and TRBJ2-1; D is undetermined. CDR3 size: 11 residues. Germline-derived CDR1 and CDR2 are LGHDT and YNNKEL (reference sequence). V shed 4 bases and J shed 9 bases, with 7 bases lying between them.

The V and J genes are TRBV11-2 and TRBJ2-7; TRBD2 is a possible D gene (6 bases). CDR3 size: 15 residues. V was pared by 5 bases and J by 6 bases, with 20 bases between. CDR1 and CDR2 (germline): SGHAT, FQNNGV. CDR3 nucleotide sequence: TGTGCCAGCAGCGACCTGCGGGGTGGACCCTTCGAGCAGTACTTC. This translates into CASSDLRGGPFEQYF.

This chain joins TRBV5-4 and TRBJ1-4; tentative D call: TRBD1 (5 bases). Trimming removed 2 bases from V and 5 bases from J, with 13 bases in between. Germline loops: CDR1 SGHNT, CDR2 YYREEE (reference sequence). The CDR3 runs to 15 residues. CDR3 amino acids: CASSFGRAGNEKLFF. Written as DNA, the CDR3 is TGTGCCAGCAGCTTTGGCAGGGCTGGGAATGAAAAACTGTTTTTT.

Note on this clone: Other DNA sequences in the sample encode the same CDR3. The V gene is TRBV28, the J gene TRBJ2-7, with 8 bases lining up with TRBD1. CDR3 length equals 13 residues. The germline gives CDR1 MDHEN, CDR2 SYDVKM. V lost 6 bases to trimming and J lost 2 bases; unmatched junction nucleotides: 3. CDR3 nucleotides: TGTGCCAGCAGACTACAGGGGGCCTACGAGCAGTACTTC. Translation: CASRLQGAYEQYF.

Worth noting for this clone: Additional DNA sequences in this sample encode the identical CDR3. The V and J genes are TRBV9 and TRBJ2-1; D might be TRBD2 (6 bases). Trimming took off 0 bases at V and 2 bases at J, with 9 bases between the two ends. Germline CDR1 reads SGDLS; CDR2 reads YYNGEE. This CDR3 is built from 15 residues. The CDR3 loop reads CASSVATGAYNEQFF. The CDR3 nucleotides are TGTGCCAGCAGCGTAGCCACGGGGGCCTACAATGAGCAGTTCTTC. Full variable domain (rest looked up from reference TRBV9 and TRBJ2-1): DSGVTQTPKHLITATGQRVTLRCSPRSGDLSVYWYQQSLDQGLQFLIQYYNGEERAKGNILERFSAQQFPDLHSELNLSSLELGDSALYFCASSVATGAYNEQFFGPGTRLTVL.

The chain links TRBV7-6 to TRBJ2-2; 7 positions match TRBD2. This CDR3 region has 17 residues. Looked up from germline, CDR1 is SGHVS and CDR2 is FNYEAQ. The V segment lost 5 bases and the J segment 4 bases; nucleotides outside the gene matches: 13. The CDR3 loop reads CASSPPVGGSRTGELFF. CDR3 nucleotide sequence: TGTGCCAGCAGCCCCCCCGTTGGCGGGAGCCGCACCGGGGAGCTGTTTTTT.

This clone was seen a single time. The genes are TRBV6-5 and TRBJ2-3; tentatively, D is TRBD1 (6 bases). Germline V gene sequence: CDR1 MNHEY, CDR2 SVGAGI. Trimming removed 1 base at V and 3 bases at J, with 8 bases between. This CDR3 spans 14 amino acids. The CDR3 DNA sequence: TGTGCCAGCAGTTACTTACAGGGAACAGATACGCAGTATTTT. Its translation is CASSYLQGTDTQYF.

The CDR3 DNA reads as TGTGCCAGCAGTCGGGGGGGGCCTAACTATGGCTACACCTTC. Translated: CASSRGGPNYGYTF. The chain is built from TRBV28 and TRBJ1-2, with a tentative D call TRBD1 (6 bases). CDR1 and CDR2 from the germline V gene are MDHEN and SYDVKM. This CDR3 is built from 14 residues. V lost 5 bases, J lost 0 bases, and 10 bases lay in between.

J is TRBJ1-2 and V is TRBV27, with D possibly TRBD1 on 5 matching bases. The length of the CDR3 is 15 residues. Trimming pared 5 bases from V and 8 bases from J, leaving 21 bases between. Looked up from germline, CDR1 is MNHEY and CDR2 is SMNVEV (reference sequence). The CDR3 spells CASSPFVGGTTGYTF. CDR3 coding DNA: TGTGCCAGCAGTCCCTTTGTCGGAGGGACGACGGGCTACACCTTC.

The V call is TRBV30, the J call TRBJ1-2, with a tentative D call TRBD1 (5 bases). Germline-derived CDR1 and CDR2 are GTSNPN and SVGIG (reference sequence). The CDR3 totals 12 residues. The CDR3 DNA follows: TGTGTCAACAAACTCTACGACAGAGGCTACACCTTC. It specifies CVNKLYDRGYTF.

The chain is built from TRBV7-9 and TRBJ2-7; tentatively, D is TRBD2 (6 bases). CDR3 length: 15 amino acids. Germline V gene lookup returns CDR1 SEHNR and CDR2 FQNEAQ (reference sequence). The V gene lost 4 bases and the J gene lost 7 bases, with 20 bases spanning the gap. This CDR3 reads CASSSARQGGEEQYF. The CDR3 coding sequence is TGTGCCAGCAGCTCCGCCAGGCAGGGAGGTGAGGAGCAGTACTTC.

This clone was observed once. The chain carries TRBV21-1 and TRBJ2-7; whether TRBD1, the table's D call, matches the DNA was not checked. TRBV21-1 is described as a pseudogene. The CDR3 sequence is 14 residues long. CDR3 amino acids: CASSNRQNRAEQYF. As DNA, the CDR3 is TGTGCCAGCAGCAATAGGCAGAACAGGGCCGAGCAGTACTTC.

This clone was seen a few times. For the CDR3, the DNA is TGTGCCAGCAGCTTGGGAGGTCTAGCGGGGGGTGGCGAGCAGTACTTC. It yields the protein CASSLGGLAGGGEQYF. The gene calls are TRBV5-4 and TRBJ2-7; 11 bases fit TRBD2. Germline V gives CDR1 SGHNT, CDR2 YYREEE (reference sequence). J was trimmed by 6 bases and V by 0 bases; bases with no gene match: 8. The CDR3 length is 16 residues.

The rearrangement links TRBV6-1 to TRBJ1-1, with a weak D call TRBD1 (6 bases). The ends were cut back, 6 bases at V and 6 bases at J, with 14 bases in the middle. Germline values: CDR1 MNHNS, CDR2 SASEGT. CDR3 length equals 13 residues. The CDR3 region is CASSFGQIPEAFF. The CDR3 DNA reads TGTGCCAGCAGCTTCGGACAGATCCCTGAAGCTTTCTTT.

The chain has TRBV15 and TRBJ2-7, with D perhaps matching TRBD1 (6 bases). The CDR3 length is 17 residues. V gave up 1 base and J gave up 1 base, with 17 bases separating them. Germline V gene sequence: CDR1 LNHNV, CDR2 YYDKDF (reference sequence). This CDR3 reads CATSRGLTGWGSYEQYF. The CDR3 nucleotides are TGTGCCACCAGCAGAGGTTTGACAGGTTGGGGATCCTACGAGCAGTACTTC. The complete variable domain, with remaining parts taken from reference TRBV15 and TRBJ2-7, reads DAMVIQNPRYQVTQFGKPVTLSCSQTLNHNVMYWYQQKSSQAPKLLFHYYDKDFNNEADTPDNFQSRRPNTSFCFLDIRSPGLGDTAMYLCATSRGLTGWGSYEQYFGPGTRLTVT.

V gene TRBV7-2 combines with J gene TRBJ1-1; D is unresolved. The CDR3 runs 13 residues. Germline lookup yields CDR1 SGHTA and CDR2 FQGNSA. V was clipped by 3 bases and J by 5 bases, with 10 bases between them. Written as DNA, the CDR3 is TGTGCCAGCAGCTTTTCCAGAGGGACTGAAGCTTTCTTT. It encodes CASSFSRGTEAFF.

The J gene is TRBJ1-6, the V gene TRBV4-2; no clear D gene. Germline CDR1 reads LGHNA; CDR2 reads YNFKEQ. Deletions cut 1 base from V and 10 bases from J, with 8 bases between. The CDR3 runs 13 residues. The CDR3: CASSQVESSPLHF. Written as DNA, the CDR3 is TGTGCCAGCAGCCAAGTGGAGAGCTCACCCCTCCACTTT.

The J gene is TRBJ1-5, the V gene TRBV28; 9 bases match TRBD1. Germline V gene data show CDR1 as MDHEN and CDR2 as SYDVKM. The CDR3 covers 15 residues. V was pared by 5 bases and J by 6 bases, with 8 bases of the junction left unmatched. DNA for the CDR3: TGTGCCAGCAGTATACCGGGACAGGGAGTTCAGCCCCAGCATTTT. Protein sequence: CASSIPGQGVQPQHF.

V is TRBV5-4 and J is TRBJ2-5, with 8 bases that match TRBD1. Germline-derived CDR1 and CDR2 are SGHNT and YYREEE (reference sequence). The V and J ends lost 4 bases and 3 bases, in that order; junction bases with no gene match: 5. This CDR3 has 14 residues. The CDR3 bases are TGTGCCAGCAGCGAAGACAGGGGAAAAGAGACCCAGTACTTC. Protein: CASSEDRGKETQYF.

The rearrangement joins TRBV5-4 to TRBJ2-3; 7 nucleotides align to TRBD1. This CDR3 contains 16 residues. J gave up 2 bases and V 4 bases, and 10 bases lay outside the gene matches. CDR1 is SGHNT and CDR2 is YYREEE in the germline V gene (reference sequence). CDR3 amino acids: CASSTRQGQYTDTQYF. The CDR3 nucleotides read TGTGCCAGCAGCACGAGACAGGGACAGTACACAGATACGCAGTATTTT.